This TCR beta chain emerged from a study of CD8+CD57+ T cells in acquired aplastic anemia. This clonotype was recorded at least ten times. Patients chosen for sequencing had CD8+CD57+ cells that had expanded, as shown by flow cytometry. V was pared by 3 bases and J by 4 bases, with 7 bases between. Germline CDR1 is SGHTA and CDR2 is FQGNSA. This CDR3 comprises 13 residues. CDR3 and TCR beta VDJ profiling relied on a genomic DNA template. A single record per CDR3 protein comes from TCRdb applying MiXCR to the reads. In the table there are about half a million distinct CDR3 sequences, about a third of which are singletons.

The TCR originated in a human donor with aplastic anemia. The chain couples TRBV7-2 to TRBJ1-3; D is undetermined. Sequencing was performed on sorted CD4+, CD8+, or CD8+CD57+ T cells (not recorded which) from PBMCs. The CDR3 protein is CASSLVNGNTIYF. CDR3 bases: TGTGCCAGCAGCTTGGTCAACGGAAACACCATATATTTT.